A selection of T cell receptor beta chains follows, all from one sample in a study of blood T cell repertoires in COVID-19. Some clones are missing from TCRdb's copy, which holds only in-frame ones; the method was immunoSEQ multiplex PCR. The top ten hold 6% to 7.5% of the sample, which has around 200,000 clones, about 84% seen once. The sequenced sample was PBMCs or T cells enriched from blood (not recorded which). Receptors originate from a woman between 40 and 55 years old with acute COVID-19. CDR3s include the opening cysteine and the closing phenylalanine or tryptophan. D genes are given only for firm matches. The size of a clone is reported for some rows only, either as once, few or many, or as a class for expanded clones.

d_gene	abundance	v_gene	j_gene	CDR3nt	CDR3aa
NA	once	TRBV2	TRBJ1-4	TGTGCCAGCAGTGAATCGGGGGGGCGCCCTGAAAAACTGTTTTTT	CASSESGGRPEKLFF
TRBD2	NA	TRBV3-1/TRBV3-2	TRBJ2-2	TGTGCCAGCAGCCCACCGGGACTAGCTGTCACCGGGGAGCTGTTTTTT	CASSPPGLAVTGELFF
NA	NA	TRBV18	TRBJ1-1	TGTGCCAGCTCACAAGGGGCAGGGGACACTGAAGCTTTCTTT	CASSQGAGDTEAFF
TRBD1	NA	TRBV9	TRBJ2-7	TGTGCCAGCAGCGCTACCTGGACAGGGGGCAACGAGCAGTACTTC	CASSATWTGGNEQYF
NA	once	TRBV28	TRBJ2-7	TGTGCCAGCAGGGGGGCTAGCTCCTACGAGCAGTACTTC	CASRGASSYEQYF
TRBD1	NA	TRBV19	TRBJ1-4	TGTGCCAGTAGTCTGGGACAGGGGGCAACTAATGAAAAACTGTTTTTT	CASSLGQGATNEKLFF
TRBD2	NA	TRBV6-2/TRBV6-3	TRBJ2-5	TGTGCCAGCAGTCCCGGGACTTCGAGCGGGGCCCAAGAGACCCAGTACTTC	CASSPGTSSGAQETQYF
NA	NA	TRBV5-1	TRBJ2-3	TGCGCCAGCAGCTCGTGGGGCCGATTCGATTCTGGGGCAGATACGCAGTATTTT	CASSSWGRFDSGADTQYF
NA	once	TRBV19	TRBJ2-2	TGTGCCAGCCGAAGCGCGACGAACACCGGGGAGCTGTTTTTT	CASRSATNTGELFF
NA	NA	TRBV15	TRBJ2-1	TGTGCCACCAGCAGAGAGTTAGGGGGGGGGCTGCGCGATGAGCAGTTCTTC	CATSRELGGGLRDEQFF
NA	few	TRBV5-1	TRBJ1-2	TGCGCCAGCAGCCGGGTGACTGATCCCCATGGCTACACCTTC	CASSRVTDPHGYTF
NA	NA	TRBV6-4	TRBJ1-2	TGTGCCAGCAGTGACTTCCGGGGAGAGGGCTATGGCTACACCTTC	CASSDFRGEGYGYTF
TRBD1	NA	TRBV3-1/TRBV3-2	TRBJ2-1	TGTGCCAGCAGCCAAGACCCGGGACAGGCGGGTGAGCAGTTCTTC	CASSQDPGQAGEQFF
NA	NA	TRBV5-8	TRBJ1-1	TGTGCCAGCAGCCCTCAGGGACAGAACACTGAAGCTTTCTTT	CASSPQGQNTEAFF
TRBD1	NA	TRBV19	TRBJ1-1	TGTGCCAGTAGTATTGGCGTTGGGCAGGGGGCGTCTGAAGCTTTCTTT	CASSIGVGQGASEAFF
NA	NA	TRBV12-3/TRBV12-4	TRBJ1-4	TGTGCCAGCAGTTTGAGGCAGAATGAAAAACTGTTTTTT	CASSLRQNEKLFF
NA	NA	TRBV25-1	TRBJ2-5	TGTGCCAGCAGTTACATAGCTTCGGTCCAGTACTTC	CASSYIASVQYF
NA	NA	TRBV19	TRBJ1-2	TGTGCCAGTAGTATCAACAGGAACTATGGCTACACCTTC	CASSINRNYGYTF
TRBD1	NA	TRBV18	TRBJ2-7	TGTGCCAGCTCACCTAGGACAGGCTACGAGCAGTACTTC	CASSPRTGYEQYF
TRBD1	NA	TRBV3-1/TRBV3-2	TRBJ2-1	TGTGCCAGCAGCCGGACCACGACAGGGAGCAAGTTCTTC	CASSRTTTGSKFF
NA	NA	TRBV14	TRBJ1-1	TGTGCCAGCAGCCAAGTTAGTGGGCAGACCGAAGCTTTCTTT	CASSQVSGQTEAFF
TRBD1	NA	TRBV19	TRBJ1-2	TGTGCCAGTAGTATGACAGGGGACTATGGCTACACCTTC	CASSMTGDYGYTF
NA	NA	TRBV6-5	TRBJ1-3	TGTGCCAGCAGTCGACTAAGCTCTGGAAACACCATATATTTT	CASSRLSSGNTIYF
NA	once	TRBV3-1/TRBV3-2	TRBJ2-1	TGTGCCAGCAGCCAACCGCGTGCCCGATTATTTGAGCAGTTCTTC	CASSQPRARLFEQFF
NA	NA	TRBV9	TRBJ1-3	TGTGCCAGCAGCGTAGGACACAAGATAGGGGCTGGAAACACCATATATTTT	CASSVGHKIGAGNTIYF
NA	NA	TRBV27	TRBJ2-7	TGTGCCAGCAGTTTTCGGCGAGCGACCTACGAGCAGTACTTC	CASSFRRATYEQYF
TRBD1	NA	TRBV7-9	TRBJ1-2	TGTGCCAGCAGCCCCAGACAGGGGGCTTATGGCTACACCTTC	CASSPRQGAYGYTF
TRBD1	few	TRBV6-5	TRBJ1-2	TGTGCCAGCAGCGAGTCAGGGGGCGCAGGCTATGGCTACACCTTC	CASSESGGAGYGYTF
NA	NA	TRBV29-1	TRBJ2-3	TGCAGCGTTGTAAGACTTACAGATACGCAGTATTTT	CSVVRLTDTQYF
NA	NA	TRBV7-3	TRBJ2-3	TGTGCCACTGCGAGTAGCACAGATACGCAGTATTTT	CATASSTDTQYF
NA	NA	TRBV5-4	TRBJ2-5	TGTGCCAGCAGCTCCCAACCAGCGAGCCAAGAGACCCAGTACTTC	CASSSQPASQETQYF
NA	few	TRBV6-5	TRBJ2-7	TGTGCCAGCAGGATTGACAGTCCCTACGAGCAGTACTTC	CASRIDSPYEQYF
TRBD1	once	TRBV9	TRBJ2-5	TGTGCCAGCAGCGTAGGACAGGGGGCGGTTGAGACCCAGTACTTC	CASSVGQGAVETQYF
TRBD1	NA	TRBV5-1	TRBJ2-1	TGCGCCAGCAGCTTCACAGGGGGGAGCTACAATGAGCAGTTCTTC	CASSFTGGSYNEQFF
NA	once	TRBV10-2	TRBJ1-4	TGCGCCAGCAGTGTGGGCCCGTATGAAAAACTGTTTTTT	CASSVGPYEKLFF
NA	NA	TRBV28	TRBJ1-4	TGTGCCAGCACCTCTCGCGGGAGGGGGAATGAAAAACTGTTTTTT	CASTSRGRGNEKLFF
TRBD1	once	TRBV27	TRBJ1-2	TGTGCCAGCAGACTTTTATCTAGGACAGGGGGCAACTATGGCTACACCTTC	CASRLLSRTGGNYGYTF
TRBD2	few	TRBV9	TRBJ2-1	TGTGCCAGCAGCGTAGAGTCTAGCGGGAGGAATAATGAGCAGTTCTTC	CASSVESSGRNNEQFF
TRBD1	NA	TRBV28	TRBJ1-5	TGTGCCAGCAACCTCTCAGGGGGCTTAAGCAATCAGCCCCAGCATTTT	CASNLSGGLSNQPQHF
TRBD1	NA	TRBV3-1/TRBV3-2	TRBJ1-4	TGTGCCAGCAGCCGACAGGGAACTAATGAAAAACTGTTTTTT	CASSRQGTNEKLFF
NA	NA	TRBV5-4	TRBJ1-1	TGTGCCAGCAGCAGAATCGAGGGCGGTGAAGCTTTCTTT	CASSRIEGGEAFF
NA	NA	TRBV9	TRBJ1-2	TGTGCCAGCAGCGTAGGTATGTCAGCGGACTATGGCTACACCTTC	CASSVGMSADYGYTF
NA	NA	TRBV28	TRBJ1-1	TGTGCCAGCATCAGGACCCGGGGGAACACTGAAGCTTTCTTT	CASIRTRGNTEAFF
TRBD1	few	TRBV27	TRBJ2-1	TGTGCCAGCGGAGTTAGACAGGGGCTAACTTACAATGAGCAGTTCTTC	CASGVRQGLTYNEQFF
TRBD1	NA	TRBV30	TRBJ1-5	TGTGCCTGGAGTGTAAACAGGGGGATACAGCCCCAGCATTTT	CAWSVNRGIQPQHF